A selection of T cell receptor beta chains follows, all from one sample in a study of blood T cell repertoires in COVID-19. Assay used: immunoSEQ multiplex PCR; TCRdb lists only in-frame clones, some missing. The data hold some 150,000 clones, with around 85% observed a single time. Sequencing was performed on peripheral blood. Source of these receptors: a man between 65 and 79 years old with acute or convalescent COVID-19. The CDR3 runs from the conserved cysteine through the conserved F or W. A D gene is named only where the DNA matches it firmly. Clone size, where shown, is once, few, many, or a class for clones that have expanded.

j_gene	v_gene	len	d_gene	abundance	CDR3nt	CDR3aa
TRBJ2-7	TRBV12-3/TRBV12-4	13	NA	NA	TGTGCCAGCAGTTTAGACAGTTCCTACGAGCAGTACTTC	CASSLDSSYEQYF
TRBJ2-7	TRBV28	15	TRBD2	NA	TGTGCCAGCAGTTTCCCGGGACTAGCGGGAGTCGAGCAGTACTTC	CASSFPGLAGVEQYF
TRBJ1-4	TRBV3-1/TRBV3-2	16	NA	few	TGTGCCAGCAGCCAAGCGGAGGGTCCGAGAGGGGAAAAACTGTTTTTT	CASSQAEGPRGEKLFF
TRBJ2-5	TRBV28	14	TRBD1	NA	TGTGCCAGCAGCCGGACAGGAGACCAAGAGACCCAGTACTTC	CASSRTGDQETQYF
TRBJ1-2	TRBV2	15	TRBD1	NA	TGTGCCAGCAGACGCCAGGACAGGGGGGGCTATGGCTACACCTTC	CASRRQDRGGYGYTF
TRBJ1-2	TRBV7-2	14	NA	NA	TGTGCCAGCAGCTCCCGGGCAGGGGCATATGGCTACACCTTC	CASSSRAGAYGYTF
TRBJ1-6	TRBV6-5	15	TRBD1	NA	TGTGCCAGCAGGCAACCAGGGGGCGCTTTTTCACCCCTCCACTTT	CASRQPGGAFSPLHF
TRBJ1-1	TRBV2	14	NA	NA	TGTGCCAGCAGCGTACTAGGTGGGAGCACTGAAGCTTTCTTT	CASSVLGGSTEAFF
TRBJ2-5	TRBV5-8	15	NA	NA	TGTGCCAGCAGCTTCGGATGGTCGGGTCAAGAGACCCAGTACTTC	CASSFGWSGQETQYF
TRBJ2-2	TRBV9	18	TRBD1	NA	TGTGCCAGCAGCGTAGACGAGGGGGCGGCCTCGAACACCGGGGAGCTGTTTTTT	CASSVDEGAASNTGELFF
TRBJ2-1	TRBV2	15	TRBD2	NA	TGTGCCAGCAGTGTATTAGCGGGAAGTTTCAATGAGCAGTTCTTC	CASSVLAGSFNEQFF
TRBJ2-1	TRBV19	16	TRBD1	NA	TGTGCCAGTAGTACCGCAGGGGGCCTTTCCTACAATGAGCAGTTCTTC	CASSTAGGLSYNEQFF
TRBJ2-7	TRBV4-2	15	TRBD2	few	TGTGCCAGCAGCCAAGAGCGGCTAGCGGGCTACGAGCAGTACTTC	CASSQERLAGYEQYF
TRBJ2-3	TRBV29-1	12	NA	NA	TGCAGCGCTAGACTGTTCACAGATACGCAGTATTTT	CSARLFTDTQYF
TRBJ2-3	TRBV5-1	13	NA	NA	TGCGCCAGCAGCTTGCTATTGACAGATACGCAGTATTTT	CASSLLLTDTQYF